The 30 T cell receptor beta chains below come from one sample, sequenced in a study of blood T cell repertoires in COVID-19. The assay was immunoSEQ multiplex PCR, and TCRdb's table has in-frame clones only and misses some. The table shows about 62,000 clones, with roughly 90% occurring only once. Sequenced material: peripheral blood. These receptors were obtained from a woman aged 55-69 years with acute or convalescent COVID-19.

The V and J genes are TRBV5-6 and TRBJ1-2; D is perhaps TRBD1 (6 bases). The CDR3 is made up of 16 amino acids. The V gene lost 2 bases and the J gene lost 4 bases, with 18 bases spanning the gap. Germline CDR1 reads SGHDT; CDR2 reads YYEEEE. CDR3 nucleotides: TGTGCCAGCAGCTTTGGTGGGGGGGCGCAGGGCTATGGCTACACCTTC. Protein sequence: CASSFGGGAQGYGYTF.

V and J are TRBV15 and TRBJ2-1, with D maybe TRBD1 (7 bases). This CDR3 is 15 amino acids long. Trimming stripped 3 bases from V and 5 bases from J, with 14 bases between. Germline values: CDR1 LNHNV, CDR2 YYDKDF (reference sequence). In DNA, the CDR3 is TGTGCCACCAGCAGGGGACAGCGGGTGGACAATGAGCAGTTCTTC. Encoded protein: CATSRGQRVDNEQFF.

This clone was counted a single time. The V call is TRBV5-1, the J call TRBJ2-5; no clear D gene. CDR1 is SGHRS, CDR2 YFSETQ, per germline. V lost 2 bases and J lost 2, with 13 bases in between. The CDR3 spans 15 residues. The CDR3 reads CASSFASAVQETQYF. The CDR3 nucleotides are TGCGCCAGCAGCTTCGCGTCGGCGGTTCAAGAGACCCAGTACTTC.

The rearrangement links TRBV11-2 to TRBJ1-2, with a weak D call TRBD1 (6 bases). Trimming left V 6 bases short and J 3 bases short, with 23 bases between. This CDR3 is 17 amino acids long. In germline, CDR1 is SGHAT, CDR2 FQNNGV. Here the CDR3 DNA reads TGTGCCAGCAGTCAGTGGGCGAGCAGGGGAGAGTACTATGGCTACACCTTC. Encoded protein: CASSQWASRGEYYGYTF.

This chain uses TRBV18 with TRBJ1-5; no clear D. CDR3 size: 14 residues. Germline CDR1 KGHSH, CDR2 LQKENI. V shed 3 bases and J shed 0 bases, with 6 bases lying between them. CDR3 amino acids: CASSPEYSNQPQHF. CDR3 sequence (DNA): TGTGCCAGCTCACCTGAGTATAGCAATCAGCCCCAGCATTTT.

The chain carries TRBV6-5 and TRBJ1-1; D remains ambiguous. V was trimmed by 2 bases and J by 4 bases, leaving 8 bases between them. CDR1 MNHEY and CDR2 SVGAGI come from the germline V gene. The CDR3 is 13 residues long. The chain's CDR3 is CASSYREATEAFF. In DNA form, the CDR3 reads TGTGCCAGCAGTTACAGGGAGGCCACTGAAGCTTTCTTT.

The CDR3 nucleotides read TGTGCCAGCTCACCGCGGGCGCTCGACGGGAACACTGAAGCTTTCTTT. Translated: CASSPRALDGNTEAFF. The rearrangement links TRBV18 to TRBJ1-1; D uncertain. With 3 bases removed from V and 1 base from J, the gap between germline ends came to 15 bases. In germline, CDR1 is KGHSH, CDR2 LQKENI. This CDR3 is 16 amino acids long.

The chain has TRBV4-3 and TRBJ2-1; D may be TRBD2 (6 bases). Trimming left V 1 base short and J 1 base short, with 11 bases between. This CDR3 contains 16 residues. CDR1 is LGHNA, CDR2 YSLEER, per germline. For the CDR3, the DNA is TGCGCCAGCAGCCAAGGGGCTAGCGATTCCTACAATGAGCAGTTCTTC. Protein: CASSQGASDSYNEQFF.

The chain joins TRBV5-1 to TRBJ1-5; D perhaps matches TRBD1 (5 bases). Trimming left V 4 bases short and J 6 bases short, with 14 bases between. In germline, CDR1 is SGHRS, CDR2 YFSETQ. This CDR3 comprises 14 residues. CDR3 in amino acids: CASSPMGRVQPQHF. In DNA form, the CDR3 reads TGCGCCAGCAGCCCCATGGGCAGGGTTCAGCCCCAGCATTTT.

This rearrangement joins TRBV21-1 to TRBJ1-2; the table's D call, TRBD1, was not checked against the DNA. TRBV21-1 has pseudogene status. CDR3 size: 15 residues. CDR3 protein: CASSEDQGAGYGYTF. Here the CDR3 DNA reads TGTGCCAGCAGCGAAGATCAGGGGGCTGGCTATGGCTACACCTTC.

Points on this clone: One end of the junction is discordant with germline, which a read error may explain. Other DNA sequences within the sample encode an identical CDR3. The gene calls are TRBV7-2 and TRBJ1-1; D is uncertain. CDR1 SGHTA and CDR2 FQGNSA come from the germline V gene. The length of the CDR3 is 12 residues. The CDR3 bases are TGTGCCAGTAGCTTCGTGAGGACTGAAGCTTTCTTT. Translating it yields CASSFVRTEAFF.

V gene TRBV7-7 combines with J gene TRBJ2-3; D ambiguous. Germline CDR1 SSHAT, CDR2 FNYEAQ (reference sequence). This CDR3 spans 13 amino acids. V gave up 5 bases and J gave up 0 bases, with 6 bases separating them. CDR3 sequence (DNA): TGTGCCAGCAGCATCACTAGCACAGATACGCAGTATTTT. Its protein product is CASSITSTDTQYF.

This clone appeared a single time. The J gene is TRBJ2-5, the V gene TRBV5-6; 8 bases are shared with TRBD2. CDR1 and CDR2 from the germline V gene are SGHDT and YYEEEE. The CDR3 has 15 residues. V was pared by 2 bases and J by 3 bases, with 6 bases of the junction left unmatched. The CDR3, as DNA: TGTGCCAGCAGCTTCCTAGCGGGCCTCAAAGAGACCCAGTACTTC. Translated: CASSFLAGLKETQYF.

This clone was seen only a few times. The rearrangement links TRBV27 to TRBJ1-2; D is unresolved. CDR1 MNHEY and CDR2 SMNVEV come from the germline V gene (reference sequence). The CDR3 totals 11 residues. V gave up 6 bases and J gave up 8 bases, with 10 bases separating them. CDR3 amino acids: CASRLASGYTF. The DNA of the CDR3 is TGTGCCAGCAGACTCGCCTCCGGCTACACCTTC.

Only a few counts were recorded for this clone. The chain joins TRBV27 to TRBJ1-1, with D perhaps matching TRBD1 (6 bases). Trimming removed 4 bases at V and 1 base at J, with 7 bases between. CDR1 and CDR2 from the germline V gene are MNHEY and SMNVEV (reference sequence). This CDR3 is built from 13 residues. CDR3 sequence (DNA): TGTGCCAGCAGTTCGGACAGGAACACTGAAGCTTTCTTT. Protein: CASSSDRNTEAFF.

Only a few counts were recorded for this clone. The chain joins TRBV5-1 to TRBJ1-1, with 8 bases identical to TRBD1. The CDR3 spans 15 residues. In germline, CDR1 is SGHRS, CDR2 YFSETQ. Losses at the gene ends were 0 bases for V and 3 bases for J; bases not matched to a gene: 4. The chain's CDR3 is CASSLAGQGYTEAFF. As DNA, the CDR3 is TGCGCCAGCAGCTTGGCCGGACAGGGATACACTGAAGCTTTCTTT. The full variable domain, rest sourced from reference TRBV5-1 and TRBJ1-1, is KAGVTQTPRYLIKTRGQQVTLSCSPISGHRSVSWYQQTPGQGLQFLFEYFSETQRNKGNFPGRFSGRQFSNSRSEMNVSTLELGDSALYLCASSLAGQGYTEAFFGQGTRLTVV.

The rearrangement uses TRBV5-1 and TRBJ2-1, with a possible D match to TRBD1 (6 bases). The germline V and J ends were trimmed by 2 bases and 7 bases, with 10 bases remaining between them. This CDR3 is 13 amino acids long. In germline, CDR1 is SGHRS, CDR2 YFSETQ. Written as DNA, the CDR3 is TGCGCCAGCAGCTTCAACCAGGGGAATGAGCAGTTCTTC. This encodes CASSFNQGNEQFF.

Comments on this clone: At one end, the junction sequence differs from germline, possibly due to a read error. The chain has TRBV6-1 and TRBJ2-3; 9 positions agree with TRBD2. The CDR3 spans 12 residues. Germline CDR1 and CDR2: MNHNS and SASEGT. CDR3 amino acids: CASSEDVTSGRF. CDR3 DNA sequence: TGTGCCAGCAGCGAAGATGTTACTAGCGGGCGTTTT.

The chain carries TRBV3-1 (or the pseudogene TRBV3-2) and TRBJ2-1, with TRBD2 matching over 12 bases. The CDR3 covers 16 residues. Germline V gene sequence: CDR1 LGHDT, CDR2 YNNKEL (reference sequence). V shed 4 bases and J 9 bases; nucleotides not matched to a gene: 10. CDR3 in DNA: TGTGCCAGCAGCCCTCGGGGGACTAGCGGGTTTGGTGAGCAGTTCTTC. Protein: CASSPRGTSGFGEQFF.

CDR3 residues: CASSSPGLAGAPGDGKNIQYF. The CDR3 DNA sequence: TGTGCCAGCAGTTCCCCCGGACTAGCGGGGGCCCCAGGGGATGGCAAAAACATTCAGTACTTC. The V and J genes are TRBV28 and TRBJ2-4; TRBD2 matches 13 bases. V shed 4 bases and J 3 bases; nucleotides not matched to a gene: 18. From germline, CDR1 is MDHEN and CDR2 SYDVKM. CDR3 length: 21 residues.

This chain connects TRBV30 to TRBJ1-5; 9 nucleotides agree with TRBD1. Germline V lookup: CDR1 GTSNPN, CDR2 SVGIG (reference sequence). The CDR3 has 14 residues. The ends lost 3 bases at V and 4 bases at J; junction bases unmatched: 4. The CDR3 reads CAWRGDRENQPQHF. CDR3 in DNA: TGTGCCTGGAGAGGGGACAGGGAAAATCAGCCCCAGCATTTT.

The rearrangement joins TRBV12-3 or TRBV12-4 to TRBJ2-1; 7 nucleotides align to TRBD1. J was trimmed by 6 bases and V by 7 bases; bases with no gene match: 6. CDR3 length: 13 amino acids. CDR3 residues: CASKGGGLNEQFF. CDR3 DNA sequence: TGTGCCAGCAAAGGGGGCGGACTCAATGAGCAGTTCTTC.

This chain joins TRBV7-9 and TRBJ2-2; no reliable D call. The CDR3 is 14 amino acids. V lost 3 bases, J lost 3 bases, and 8 bases lay in between. Germline V gives CDR1 SEHNR, CDR2 FQNEAQ (reference sequence). The CDR3 nucleotides read TGTGCCAGCAGCTTCACTGCGGACACCGGGGAGCTGTTTTTT. It is translated as CASSFTADTGELFF. Using reference TRBV7-9 and TRBJ2-2 for the parts outside the CDR3, the full variable domain is DTGVSQNPRHKITKRGQNVTFRCDPISEHNRLYWYRQTLGQGPEFLTYFQNEAQLEKSRLLSDRFSAERPKGSFSTLEIQRTEQGDSAMYLCASSFTADTGELFFGEGSRLTVL.

The V call is TRBV19, the J call TRBJ2-1; 7 bases map to TRBD1. The CDR3 consists of 16 residues. V trimming: 6 bases; J trimming: 0 bases; junction bases outside the gene matches: 8. Looked up from germline, CDR1 is LNHDA and CDR2 is SQIVND (reference sequence). CDR3 in DNA: TGTGCCAGTAGACCCCGGACAGGTAGCTCCTACAATGAGCAGTTCTTC. Translating it yields CASRPRTGSSYNEQFF.

This clone was seen only once. The chain combines TRBV16 with TRBJ1-5; 7 positions match TRBD1. Germline V gives CDR1 KGHSY, CDR2 FQNENV. V lost 6 bases, J lost 6 bases, and 11 bases stayed unmatched. This CDR3 region has 15 residues. DNA of the CDR3: TGTGCCAGCAGTCCAACCAGGGGGTTAGGTCAGCCCCAGCATTTT. Translated, it gives CASSPTRGLGQPQHF.

A single count supports this clone. This chain uses TRBV11-3 with TRBJ2-3, with 7 bases identical to TRBD2. V trimming: 4 bases; J trimming: 6 bases; junction bases outside the gene matches: 7. This CDR3 is built from 14 residues. Germline loops: CDR1 SGHNT, CDR2 YENEEA. CDR3 sequence (DNA): TGTGCCAGCAGCTCGGGACTAATGGCGGATACGCAGTATTTT. As protein: CASSSGLMADTQYF.

The count of this clone is one. The chain couples TRBV19 to TRBJ2-4; the match to TRBD2 covers 14 bases. The CDR3 spans 18 residues. CDR1 and CDR2 from the germline V gene are LNHDA and SQIVND (reference sequence). V was clipped by 9 bases and J by 3 bases; unmatched bases: 13. CDR3 loop: CASKPTSGGAWVKNIQYF. The CDR3 bases are TGTGCCAGCAAACCGACTAGCGGGGGGGCCTGGGTCAAAAACATTCAGTACTTC.

The rearrangement uses TRBV24-1 and TRBJ2-1; 9 bases line up with TRBD1. Germline V gives CDR1 KGHDR, CDR2 SFDVKD. V shed 4 bases, J shed 6 bases, and the junction held 6 bases outside the gene matches. This CDR3 spans 15 amino acids. In nucleotides, the CDR3 is TGTGCCACCAGTGACCTTGGACAGGGGATCAATGAGCAGTTCTTC. The encoded protein is CATSDLGQGINEQFF.

This rearrangement joins TRBV27 to TRBJ1-1, with TRBD1 identical over 7 bases. V shed 0 bases, J shed 0 bases, and the junction held 7 bases outside the gene matches. The germline gives CDR1 MNHEY, CDR2 SMNVEV (reference sequence). This CDR3 has 17 residues. The CDR3 is CASSLSGPGQLNTEAFF. The CDR3 region has the DNA TGTGCCAGCAGTTTATCCGGACCGGGACAGCTGAACACTGAAGCTTTCTTT.

The rearrangement links TRBV6-1 to TRBJ1-1; D gene ambiguous. This CDR3 comprises 13 residues. The V end was cut by 3 bases, the J end by 5 bases, with 10 bases between. CDR1 MNHNS and CDR2 SASEGT come from the germline V gene. The CDR3 coding sequence is TGTGCCAGCAGTGATGGAGCCGGGACTGAAGCTTTCTTT. Protein: CASSDGAGTEAFF.